This entry describes one T cell receptor (beta chain). This entry is derived from a study of T cells in Graves' hyperthyroidism and ophthalmopathy. From germline, CDR1 is SGHRS and CDR2 YFSETQ. The CDR3 covers 14 residues. V lost 0 bases and J 9 bases, leaving 10 bases between the germline ends. Amplification targeted TCR beta CDR3 regions from RNA transcripts. With the HTBI primer set, the TCR CDR3 went through a first round of RT-PCR. In TCRdb, the multiplex PCR reads were re-called with MiXCR into one record per CDR3 protein. The sample includes about 400,000 distinct CDR3 sequences, about 16% of them seen just once.

V and J are TRBV5-1 and TRBJ1-6; no clear D gene. The clonotype was recovered from a woman aged 30 to 39 with Graves' hyperthyroidism. Input material: blood. CDR3 protein: CASSLDGPRSPLHF. CDR3 DNA sequence: TGCGCCAGCAGCTTGGACGGGCCCCGTTCACCCCTCCACTTT. Variable domain in full (rest from reference TRBV5-1 and TRBJ1-6): KAGVTQTPRYLIKTRGQQVTLSCSPISGHRSVSWYQQTPGQGLQFLFEYFSETQRNKGNFPGRFSGRQFSNSRSEMNVSTLELGDSALYLCASSLDGPRSPLHFGNGTRLTVT.